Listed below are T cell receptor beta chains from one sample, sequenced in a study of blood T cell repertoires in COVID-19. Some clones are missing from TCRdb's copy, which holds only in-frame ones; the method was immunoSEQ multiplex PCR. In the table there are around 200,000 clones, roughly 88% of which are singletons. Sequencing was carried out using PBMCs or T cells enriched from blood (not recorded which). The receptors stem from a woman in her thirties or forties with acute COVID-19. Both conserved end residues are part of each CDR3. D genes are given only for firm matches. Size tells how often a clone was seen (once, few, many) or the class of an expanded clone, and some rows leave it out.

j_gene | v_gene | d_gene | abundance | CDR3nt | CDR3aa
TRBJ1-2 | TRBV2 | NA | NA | TGTGCCACCAGGGACATTTTTGGCTACACCTTC | CATRDIFGYTF
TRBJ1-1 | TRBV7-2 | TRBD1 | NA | TGTGCCAGCAGCTTAGGACAGGGGATACCGAGCGCTGAAGCTTTCTTT | CASSLGQGIPSAEAFF
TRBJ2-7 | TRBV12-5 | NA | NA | TGTGCTAGTGGACTACTAGGACCGAACGAGCAGTACTTC | CASGLLGPNEQYF
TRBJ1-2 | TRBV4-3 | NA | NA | TGCGCCAGCAGCCATAACAGGGACGGTCTTTATGGCTACACCTTC | CASSHNRDGLYGYTF
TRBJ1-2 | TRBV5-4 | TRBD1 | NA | TGTGCCAGCAGCTATCTGGACAGGCCTAACTATGGCTACACCTTC | CASSYLDRPNYGYTF
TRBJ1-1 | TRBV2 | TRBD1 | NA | TGTGCCAGCAGTACGGGACAGGGTTCCGTTTCCACTGAAGCTTTCTTT | CASSTGQGSVSTEAFF
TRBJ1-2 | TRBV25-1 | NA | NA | TGTGCCAGCAATCCCCCCGGGGGAAACTATGGCTACACCTTC | CASNPPGGNYGYTF
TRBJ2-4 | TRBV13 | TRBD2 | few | TGTGCCAGCAGCTTTGTACTAGCGGGGAAAAACATTCAGTACTTC | CASSFVLAGKNIQYF
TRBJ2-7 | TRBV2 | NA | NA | TGTGCCAGCAGTGTAAACGCAGGCTACGAGCAGTACTTC | CASSVNAGYEQYF
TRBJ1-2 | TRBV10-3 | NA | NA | TGTGCCATCAGTGAAGCAGGGAACTATGGCTACACCTTC | CAISEAGNYGYTF
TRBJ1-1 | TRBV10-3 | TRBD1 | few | TGTGCCACCCGACAGGGATTTGAAGCTTTCTTT | CATRQGFEAFF
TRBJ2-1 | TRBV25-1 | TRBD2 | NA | TGTGCCAGCAGCTCCGGTAGCGGGGCCCTTAGCTCCTACAATGAGCAGTTCTTC | CASSSGSGALSSYNEQFF
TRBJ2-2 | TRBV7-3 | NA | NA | TGTGCCAGCAGCCCACAGGGAATCGACACCGGGGAGCTGTTTTTT | CASSPQGIDTGELFF
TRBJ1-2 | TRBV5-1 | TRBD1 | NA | TGCGCCAGCAGCTTGAGGACAGGGGGCTATGGCTACACCTTC | CASSLRTGGYGYTF
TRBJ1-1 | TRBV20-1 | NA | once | TGCAGTGGAGGGAACACTGAAGCTTTCTTT | CSGGNTEAFF
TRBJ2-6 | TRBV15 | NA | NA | TGTGCCACCAGCAGAGGGGTCAGGGAGGCCAACGTCCTGACTTTC | CATSRGVREANVLTF
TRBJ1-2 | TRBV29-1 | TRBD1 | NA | TGCAGCGTTCCTTCATGGGGGACAGGGGGCTCTAACTATGGCTACACCTTC | CSVPSWGTGGSNYGYTF
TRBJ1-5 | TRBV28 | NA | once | TGTGCCAGCAGTTTAGAGGGATCCGATCAGCCCCAGCATTTT | CASSLEGSDQPQHF
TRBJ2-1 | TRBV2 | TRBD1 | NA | TGTGCCAGCCGTCGAGGGGCAGGGGGCAGGAATGAGCAGTTCTTC | CASRRGAGGRNEQFF